The next 21 T cell receptor beta chains were all read from a single sample in a study of shared clonotypes between healthy human individuals. Naive-designated CD8 cells lacked CD45RO, were positively enriched for CCR7, and omitted terminally differentiated effector memory CD45RA+ cells. Sequenced by immunoSEQ multiplex PCR; TCRdb stores in-frame clones only, minus some. The table records some 1,900,000 clones, approximately 94% of them present only once. The sequencing input was naive CD8+ T cells sorted from blood. These receptors all come from a man younger than 30 in good health.

This rearrangement joins TRBV2 to TRBJ2-3; D might be TRBD1 or TRBD2, each matching 6 bases. The CDR3 consists of 14 residues. V lost 3 bases, J lost 5 bases, and 12 bases lay in between. Germline V lookup: CDR1 SNHLY, CDR2 FYNNEI. The CDR3, as DNA: TGTGCCAGCAGTGACGGGGGCCAGGGAGATACGCAGTATTTT. Translating gives CASSDGGQGDTQYF.

CDR3 amino acids: CASSLSTGGRTEAFF. The CDR3 DNA sequence: TGTGCCAGCAGTTTATCGACAGGGGGGCGCACTGAAGCTTTCTTT. V gene TRBV27 combines with J gene TRBJ1-1; TRBD1 agrees at 9 bases. The CDR3 is made up of 15 amino acids. Trimming removed 0 bases from V and 4 bases from J; junction bases left unmatched: 3. Germline CDR1 MNHEY, CDR2 SMNVEV (reference sequence).

This chain links TRBV10-3 with TRBJ1-1; 12 bases agree with TRBD1. The CDR3 sequence is 20 residues long. The V and J ends lost 0 bases and 5 bases, in that order; junction bases with no gene match: 16. Germline V gene lookup returns CDR1 ENHRY and CDR2 SYGVKD. The CDR3 sequence: CAISESNKGTGGAGWTEAFF. DNA of the CDR3: TGTGCCATCAGTGAGTCGAATAAAGGGACAGGGGGCGCAGGATGGACTGAAGCTTTCTTT.

The V and J genes are TRBV28 and TRBJ1-1, with D maybe TRBD1 (5 bases). CDR3 length: 11 residues. Trimming pared 6 bases from V and 7 bases from J, leaving 9 bases between. Germline V gene lookup returns CDR1 MDHEN and CDR2 SYDVKM. As DNA, the CDR3 is TGTGCCAGCAGCCTGGGGGTTGAAGCTTTCTTT. Protein product: CASSLGVEAFF. Full variable domain (remainder filled in from reference TRBV28 and TRBJ1-1): DVKVTQSSRYLVKRTGEKVFLECVQDMDHENMFWYRQDPGLGLRLIYFSYDVKMKEKGDIPEGYSVSREKKERFSLILESASTNQTSMYLCASSLGVEAFFGQGTRLTVV.

The CDR3 sequence: CSVPSLRGDEQFF. The CDR3 DNA reads as TGCAGCGTTCCCTCGCTCCGGGGAGATGAGCAGTTCTTC. The chain links TRBV29-1 to TRBJ2-1; D may be TRBD2 (5 bases). The CDR3 is 13 residues long. Looked up from germline, CDR1 is SQVTM and CDR2 is ANQGSEA. Trimming removed 5 bases at V and 8 bases at J, with 16 bases between.

The chain carries TRBV5-1 and TRBJ2-5; 8 positions agree with TRBD2. The J segment lost 5 bases and the V segment lost 3 bases, leaving 12 bases of the junction unmatched. The CDR3 totals 16 residues. Looked up from germline, CDR1 is SGHRS and CDR2 is YFSETQ. CDR3 sequence: CASSSLSGGSGETQYF. The CDR3 region has the DNA TGCGCCAGCAGCTCCCTGAGCGGGGGATCTGGGGAGACCCAGTACTTC.

The CDR3 bases are TGTGCCAGCAGTGAACCCAACAGGGCCGACTATGGCTACACCTTC. The encoded protein is CASSEPNRADYGYTF. The chain joins TRBV2 to TRBJ1-2; D is perhaps TRBD1 (6 bases). The V end lost 2 bases, the J end lost 3 bases, and 13 bases lay between the germline ends. This CDR3 is 15 amino acids long. The germline V gene encodes CDR1 SNHLY and CDR2 FYNNEI.

Regarding this clone: The sample has other DNA sequences that encode this CDR3 too. The chain employs TRBV19 and TRBJ1-5; possible D gene TRBD1, 5 bases. The CDR3 is 14 amino acids. The V and J ends lost 1 base and 5 bases respectively, with 9 bases between them. Germline values: CDR1 LNHDA, CDR2 SQIVND (reference sequence). This CDR3 is CASSIAGGDQPQHF. The CDR3 nucleotides read TGTGCCAGTAGTATAGCGGGAGGGGATCAGCCCCAGCATTTT.

This chain uses TRBV4-1 with TRBJ2-7; TRBD1 matches at 9 bases. This CDR3 comprises 17 residues. Germline V gene data show CDR1 as MGHRA and CDR2 as YSYEKL. Trimming took 0 bases from V and 0 from J; bases not matched to a gene: 6. The CDR3 DNA reads TGCGCCAGCAGCCAAGAGGAGGACAGGGGCTTCTCCTACGAGCAGTACTTC. This codes for CASSQEEDRGFSYEQYF.

The CDR3 nucleotides read TGTGCCAGCAGATTGGACGTGGGGACTGAAGCTTTCTTT. This translates into CASRLDVGTEAFF. The genes are TRBV6-5 and TRBJ1-1; D is unclear. Germline CDR1 and CDR2: MNHEY and SVGAGI. V lost 6 bases to trimming and J lost 5 bases, with 13 bases between them. CDR3 length equals 13 residues.

The chain has TRBV29-1 and TRBJ2-7; 12 bases agree with TRBD2. CDR1 and CDR2 from the germline V gene are SQVTM and ANQGSEA. J was trimmed by 3 bases and V by 6 bases; bases with no gene match: 6. The CDR3 has 14 amino acids. The CDR3 DNA is TGCAGCGTCATACTAGCGGGAGGTGGCTACGAGCAGTACTTC. It codes for CSVILAGGGYEQYF.

As regards this clone: Other DNA variants within this sample encode the same CDR3. This chain connects TRBV13 to TRBJ2-7; D gene uncertain. The length of the CDR3 is 13 residues. Deletions cut 4 bases from V and 0 bases from J, with 7 bases between. Looked up from germline, CDR1 is PRHDT and CDR2 is FYEKMQ (reference sequence). The CDR3: CASSYGSSYEQYF. Written as DNA, the CDR3 is TGTGCCAGCAGCTACGGTTCCTCCTACGAGCAGTACTTC.

This chain uses TRBV6-5 with TRBJ2-7; TRBD1 matches at 7 bases. CDR1 and CDR2 from the germline V gene are MNHEY and SVGAGI. The CDR3 is made up of 16 amino acids. Trimming took 0 bases from V and 3 from J; bases not matched to a gene: 8. CDR3 residues: CASSYSTGMVDYEQYF. In nucleotides, the CDR3 is TGTGCCAGCAGTTACTCGACAGGGATGGTAGACTACGAGCAGTACTTC.

The chain combines TRBV28 with TRBJ2-7; 9 bases align to TRBD1. The junction had 7 bases not matched to a gene; V was cut back by 2 bases and J by 2 bases. The CDR3 contains 16 residues. The germline V gene has CDR1 MDHEN and CDR2 SYDVKM. The CDR3 DNA is TGTGCCAGCAGTTTAGGGACAGGGATTCAACCCTACGAGCAGTACTTC. Translated, it gives CASSLGTGIQPYEQYF.

This rearrangement joins TRBV6-5 to TRBJ2-1, with TRBD2 identical over 9 bases. J gave up 13 bases and V 2 bases, and 6 bases lay outside the gene matches. The germline gives CDR1 MNHEY, CDR2 SVGAGI. The CDR3 loop spans 13 amino acids. This CDR3 is CASSYMAGGQQFF. As DNA, the CDR3 is TGTGCCAGCAGTTACATGGCGGGGGGGCAACAGTTCTTC.

A remark on this clone: Other DNA sequences in the same sample also yield this CDR3. This chain links TRBV30 with TRBJ2-1, with D unresolved. This CDR3 region has 13 residues. CDR1 GTSNPN and CDR2 SVGIG come from the germline V gene (reference sequence). V gave up 0 bases and J gave up 6 bases, with 9 bases separating them. The CDR3 here is CAWSVQTGNEQFF. For the CDR3, the DNA is TGTGCCTGGAGTGTACAAACTGGCAATGAGCAGTTCTTC. The full variable domain, in which reference TRBV30 and TRBJ2-1 provide the parts outside the CDR3, is SQTIHQWPATLVQPVGSPLSLECTVEGTSNPNLYWYRQAAGRGLQLLFYSVGIGQISSEVPQNLSASRPQDRQFILSSKKLLLSDSGFYLCAWSVQTGNEQFFGPGTRLTVL.

The chain is built from TRBV4-3 and TRBJ2-7; no firm D call. V was shortened by 0 bases and J by 1 base, with 10 bases between the two germline ends. Germline-derived CDR1 and CDR2 are LGHNA and YSLEER. The CDR3 covers 15 residues. CDR3 amino acids: CASSQENSRSYEQYF. CDR3 DNA sequence: TGCGCCAGCAGCCAAGAGAACAGCCGATCCTACGAGCAGTACTTC.

This clone was found once. Other DNA variants within this sample encode the same CDR3. CDR3: CASSLQGNTEAFF. The CDR3 nucleotides are TGTGCCAGCAGTTTACAGGGGAACACTGAAGCTTTCTTT. This chain joins TRBV5-4 and TRBJ1-1; perhaps TRBD1 as D (6 bases). Germline V gene sequence: CDR1 SGHNT, CDR2 YYREEE (reference sequence). V was trimmed by 5 bases and J by 1 base, leaving 9 bases between them. The CDR3 totals 13 residues.

The chain links TRBV28 to TRBJ2-7, with 8 bases identical to TRBD1. V shed 6 bases and J 3 bases; nucleotides not matched to a gene: 19. The V gene's germline CDR1 is MDHEN and CDR2 SYDVKM. CDR3 size: 18 residues. CDR3 region: CASSNPNQLDRGHYEQYF. As DNA, the CDR3 is TGTGCCAGCAGCAACCCTAATCAACTTGACAGGGGCCACTACGAGCAGTACTTC.

The rearrangement links TRBV7-2 to TRBJ1-2; the D is unclear. V lost 1 base to trimming and J lost 6 bases, with 12 bases between them. The germline CDR1 and CDR2 sequences are SGHTA and FQGNSA. The CDR3 runs 14 residues. The CDR3 here is CASSLGGQLNGYTF. DNA for the CDR3: TGTGCCAGCAGCTTAGGTGGGCAGCTAAATGGCTACACCTTC. Based on the CDR3 plus reference TRBV7-2 and TRBJ1-2, the full variable domain is GAGVSQSPSNKVTEKGKDVELRCDPISGHTALYWYRQSLGQGLEFLIYFQGNSAPDKSGLPSDRFSAERTGGSVSTLTIQRTQQEDSAVYLCASSLGGQLNGYTFGSGTRLTVV.

This clone was seen once. V gene TRBV27 combines with J gene TRBJ1-6; 7 bases map to TRBD1. This CDR3 has 14 residues. Germline lookup yields CDR1 MNHEY and CDR2 SMNVEV (reference sequence). Trimming took 6 bases from V and 4 from J; bases not matched to a gene: 3. The CDR3 loop reads CASSPGGYNSPLHF. The CDR3 coding sequence is TGTGCCAGCAGCCCAGGGGGTTATAATTCACCCCTCCACTTT.